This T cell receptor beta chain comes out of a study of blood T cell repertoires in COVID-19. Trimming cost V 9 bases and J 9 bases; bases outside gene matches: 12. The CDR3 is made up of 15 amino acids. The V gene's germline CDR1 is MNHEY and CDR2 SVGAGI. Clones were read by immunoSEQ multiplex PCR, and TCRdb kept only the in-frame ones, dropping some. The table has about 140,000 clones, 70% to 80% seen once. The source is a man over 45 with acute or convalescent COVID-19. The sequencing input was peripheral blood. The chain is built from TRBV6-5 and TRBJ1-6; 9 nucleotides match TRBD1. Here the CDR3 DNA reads TGTGCCAGTGGACCCGGGACAGGGCCCGGTTCACCCCTCCACTTT. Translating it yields CASGPGTGPGSPLHF.